The 32 T cell receptor beta chains below were found in one sample sequenced in a study of blood T cell repertoires in COVID-19. Measured with immunoSEQ multiplex PCR; TCRdb has only the in-frame clones, and not every one. This sample has 150,000 or so clones, with around 80% found just once. The material sequenced was PBMCs or T cells enriched from blood (not recorded which). Every receptor here comes from a man between 65 and 80 years old who had been exposed to COVID-19.

The chain combines TRBV5-4 with TRBJ2-2, with D possibly being TRBD2 (6 bases). V lost 4 bases, J lost 2 bases, and 12 bases lay in between. This CDR3 comprises 15 residues. Germline CDR1 SGHNT, CDR2 YYREEE (reference sequence). CDR3 loop: CASSRGDPNTGELFF. The CDR3 region has the DNA TGTGCCAGCAGCCGCGGGGACCCAAACACCGGGGAGCTGTTTTTT.

This clone was counted once. The rearrangement links TRBV14 to TRBJ1-1; TRBD1 might be the D (5 bases). CDR3 length equals 15 residues. Germline-derived CDR1 and CDR2 are SGHDN and FVKESK. Trimming shortened V by 5 bases and J by 0 bases, and 13 bases separated the two germline ends. The CDR3 protein is CASSAVQGLNTEAFF. The CDR3 DNA sequence: TGTGCCAGCAGCGCCGTCCAGGGATTGAACACTGAAGCTTTCTTT.

This chain connects TRBV3-1 (or the pseudogene TRBV3-2) to TRBJ1-1; D unclear. The germline V gene has CDR1 LGHDT and CDR2 YNNKEL (reference sequence). CDR3 size: 13 residues. V lost 1 base to trimming and J lost 4 bases, with 7 bases between them. CDR3 sequence (DNA): TGTGCCAGCAGCCAAGTGGCTGGCACTGAAGCTTTCTTT. Its translation is CASSQVAGTEAFF.

The genes are TRBV11-3 and TRBJ2-7; 8 bases align to TRBD2. Germline V gene data show CDR1 as SGHNT and CDR2 as YENEEA. The CDR3 is made up of 14 amino acids. The V gene end was trimmed by 5 bases and the J gene end by 0 bases; junction bases not matched to a gene: 3. The CDR3, as DNA: TGTGCCAGCAGCCTAGCGGGTAGCTCCTACGAGCAGTACTTC. Its protein product is CASSLAGSSYEQYF.

This clone was observed once. This rearrangement joins TRBV7-9 to TRBJ1-3; TRBD1 might be the D (5 bases). V was cut by 5 bases and J by 3 bases, with 11 bases left in between. Germline assignment: CDR1 SEHNR and CDR2 FQNEAQ (reference sequence). This CDR3 spans 14 amino acids. The CDR3 sequence is CASSPRGVGNTIYF. CDR3 in DNA: TGTGCCAGCAGCCCACGGGGGGTTGGAAACACCATATATTTT.

The V gene is TRBV5-1, the J gene TRBJ1-1, with D tentatively TRBD1 (5 bases). This CDR3 is 14 amino acids long. V lost 1 base and J lost 3, with 10 bases in between. The germline gives CDR1 SGHRS, CDR2 YFSETQ. CDR3 amino acids: CASSLLGGYTEAFF. The CDR3 DNA follows: TGCGCCAGCAGCTTGTTGGGGGGATACACTGAAGCTTTCTTT.

The chain combines TRBV10-1 with TRBJ2-7; 10 positions agree with TRBD1. The CDR3 contains 15 residues. The V and J ends lost 6 bases and 8 bases, in that order; junction bases with no gene match: 13. CDR1 and CDR2 from the germline V gene are WNHNN and SYGVQD (reference sequence). The CDR3 nucleotides are TGCGCCAGCAGCGGGGAGAGACAGGGGGCGCCGAAGCAGTACTTC. Its protein is CASSGERQGAPKQYF.

This clone was found once. This sequence joins TRBV4-3 and TRBJ2-2; TRBD2 is a possible D gene (5 bases). Trimming removed 5 bases at V and 4 bases at J, with 8 bases between. There are 13 residues in the CDR3. Germline lookup yields CDR1 LGHNA and CDR2 YSLEER. The CDR3 protein is CASSGRITGELFF. The CDR3 coding sequence is TGCGCCAGCAGCGGGAGAATCACCGGGGAGCTGTTTTTT.

The chain links TRBV28 to TRBJ1-5, with TRBD1 identical over 10 bases. Germline V gives CDR1 MDHEN, CDR2 SYDVKM. V shed 6 bases and J 6 bases; nucleotides not matched to a gene: 8. This CDR3 contains 15 residues. As DNA, the CDR3 is TGTGCCAGCAGACCCGGGACAGGGGAGAGTCAGCCCCAGCATTTT. It yields the protein CASRPGTGESQPQHF.

CDR3 sequence reads: CSAETGYGYTF. The CDR3 nucleotides are TGCAGTGCGGAGACAGGCTATGGCTACACCTTC. V gene TRBV20-1 combines with J gene TRBJ1-2, with D tentatively TRBD1 (6 bases). This CDR3 is built from 11 residues. Germline loops: CDR1 DFQATT, CDR2 SNEGSKA (reference sequence). The V gene lost 6 bases and the J gene lost 4 bases, with 9 bases spanning the gap.

This chain joins TRBV3-1 (or the pseudogene TRBV3-2) and TRBJ2-1, with D unclear. The CDR3 contains 14 residues. Trimming removed 1 base from V and 13 bases from J, with 17 bases in between. The V gene's germline CDR1 is LGHDT and CDR2 YNNKEL (reference sequence). CDR3 sequence reads: CASSQAETGQVQFF. CDR3 sequence (DNA): TGTGCCAGCAGCCAAGCAGAGACGGGTCAAGTCCAGTTCTTC.

DNA for the CDR3: TGTGCCAGCAGTAGGGGTTCAGAGGATGGCTACACCTTC. This codes for CASSRGSEDGYTF. The genes are TRBV28 and TRBJ1-2; possible D gene TRBD1, 5 bases. The ends were cut back, 5 bases at V and 6 bases at J, with 13 bases in the middle. This CDR3 has 13 amino acids. Looked up from germline, CDR1 is MDHEN and CDR2 is SYDVKM.

The chain is built from TRBV2 and TRBJ1-1; 8 nucleotides agree with TRBD1. V was clipped by 7 bases and J by 4 bases; unmatched bases: 5. The germline gives CDR1 SNHLY, CDR2 FYNNEI. This CDR3 comprises 13 residues. CDR3 region: CASTRQGLTEAFF. CDR3 DNA sequence: TGTGCCAGCACCAGACAGGGGCTCACTGAAGCTTTCTTT.

The chain employs TRBV30 and TRBJ2-3, with 7 nucleotides matching TRBD2. There are 13 residues in the CDR3. J gave up 3 bases and V 7 bases, and 7 bases lay outside the gene matches. CDR1 GTSNPN and CDR2 SVGIG come from the germline V gene (reference sequence). CDR3 loop: CALTSSLTDTQYF. The CDR3 nucleotides are TGTGCCTTGACTAGCTCCCTGACAGATACGCAGTATTTT.

This chain connects TRBV18 to TRBJ2-5; 12 bases align to TRBD2. This CDR3 has 17 residues. The germline V gene has CDR1 KGHSH and CDR2 LQKENI. Germline trimming cut 3 bases from V and 3 bases from J; bases unmatched to any gene: 8. Here the CDR3 reads CASSPSPGLAGEETQYF. The CDR3, as DNA: TGTGCCAGCTCACCTTCACCGGGACTAGCGGGTGAAGAGACCCAGTACTTC.

The chain recombines TRBV6-2 or TRBV6-3 with TRBJ2-7; a possible D gene is TRBD2 (6 bases). The germline V gene has CDR1 MNHEY and CDR2 SVGEGT. Trimming stripped 6 bases from V and 2 bases from J, with 17 bases between. This CDR3 has 15 amino acids. The CDR3 sequence: CASSGGGIDPYEQYF. The DNA of the CDR3 is TGTGCCAGCAGCGGCGGCGGGATAGACCCCTACGAGCAGTACTTC.

V gene TRBV10-1 combines with J gene TRBJ2-7; maybe TRBD2 (5 bases). This CDR3 spans 12 amino acids. CDR1 and CDR2 from the germline V gene are WNHNN and SYGVQD (reference sequence). V lost 9 bases, J lost 4 bases, and 13 bases lay in between. The CDR3 nucleotides are TGCGCCAGTGGACGGGATCGGTACGAGCAGTACTTC. Translating gives CASGRDRYEQYF.

This clone was seen only once. V is TRBV4-2 and J is TRBJ2-1; 9 positions match TRBD2. Germline V gene sequence: CDR1 LGHNA, CDR2 YNFKEQ. CDR3 length: 13 amino acids. Losses at the gene ends were 4 bases for V and 7 bases for J; bases not matched to a gene: 2. CDR3 sequence (DNA): TGTGCCAGCAGCCTCGGACTAGCGAATGAGCAGTTCTTC. The encoded protein is CASSLGLANEQFF.

The chain has TRBV3-1 (or the pseudogene TRBV3-2) and TRBJ2-1; TRBD1 matches 7 bases. This CDR3 spans 14 amino acids. Per germline, CDR1 LGHDT and CDR2 YNNKEL (reference sequence). The junction had 2 bases not matched to a gene; V was cut back by 0 bases and J by 6 bases. DNA for the CDR3: TGTGCCAGCAGCCAAGATAACAGGGGCAATGAGCAGTTCTTC. This translates into CASSQDNRGNEQFF.

V gene TRBV4-1 combines with J gene TRBJ2-1; TRBD1 agrees at 8 bases. The CDR3 is 17 amino acids. Germline-derived CDR1 and CDR2 are MGHRA and YSYEKL. The trim removed 2 bases at V and 5 bases at J, leaving 11 bases unmatched. The CDR3 loop reads CASSQLPDRVVNNEQFF. The CDR3 DNA is TGCGCCAGCAGCCAACTTCCGGACAGGGTGGTAAACAATGAGCAGTTCTTC.

This chain joins TRBV7-8 and TRBJ2-1; 11 positions agree with TRBD2. Germline CDR1 and CDR2: SGHVS and FQNEAQ. The junction had 6 bases not matched to a gene; V was cut back by 3 bases and J by 5 bases. The CDR3 extends over 16 amino acids. Here the CDR3 reads CASSFSLAGGDNEQFF. The CDR3 DNA reads TGTGCCAGCAGCTTCAGCTTAGCGGGGGGGGACAATGAGCAGTTCTTC.

The genes are TRBV5-6 and TRBJ1-1, with D perhaps TRBD1 (6 bases). The CDR3 is 16 amino acids. CDR1 SGHDT and CDR2 YYEEEE come from the germline V gene. V dropped 2 bases and J dropped 4 bases, with 18 bases sitting between them. The CDR3 loop is CASSFRALRGGTEAFF. The CDR3 DNA follows: TGTGCCAGCAGCTTCCGGGCCCTAAGGGGGGGCACTGAAGCTTTCTTT.

The chain joins TRBV7-2 to TRBJ2-7, with TRBD2 matching over 10 bases. Trimming cost V 2 bases and J 3 bases; bases outside gene matches: 7. The CDR3 sequence is 16 residues long. Germline CDR1 is SGHTA and CDR2 is FQGNSA. CDR3 DNA sequence: TGTGCCAGCAGCTTATTAACTAGCGGGAAAGGCTACGAGCAGTACTTC. It yields the protein CASSLLTSGKGYEQYF.

This rearrangement joins TRBV5-1 to TRBJ2-2; 8 bases match TRBD1. The V gene end was trimmed by 0 bases and the J gene end by 5 bases; junction bases not matched to a gene: 9. CDR1 is SGHRS and CDR2 is YFSETQ in the germline V gene. The CDR3 contains 17 residues. The CDR3 nucleotides are TGCGCCAGCAGCTTGGGGACAGGGAATCTGGGGACCGGGGAGCTGTTTTTT. Its protein is CASSLGTGNLGTGELFF.

This clone was seen a few times. The chain is built from TRBV3-1 (or the pseudogene TRBV3-2) and TRBJ1-1, with D uncertain. CDR1 LGHDT and CDR2 YNNKEL come from the germline V gene (reference sequence). The CDR3 is made up of 14 amino acids. Trimming stripped 6 bases from V and 4 bases from J, with 15 bases between. The CDR3 DNA follows: TGTGCCAGCAGAGACGACGGGGAAATCACTGAAGCTTTCTTT. Protein: CASRDDGEITEAFF.

This clone appeared once. The rearrangement joins TRBV6-5 to TRBJ1-1; 8 bases are shared with TRBD1. V was pared by 7 bases and J by 11 bases, with 6 bases of the junction left unmatched. There are 11 residues in the CDR3. Germline CDR1 and CDR2: MNHEY and SVGAGI. The CDR3 spells CASTRGLEAFF. CDR3 sequence (DNA): TGTGCCAGCACCAGGGGGCTGGAGGCTTTCTTT.

The J gene is TRBJ2-5, the V gene TRBV6-2 or TRBV6-3; 8 positions match TRBD2. After removal of 4 bases from V and 4 bases from J, the junction contained 17 bases not matched to a gene. Germline CDR1 MNHEY, CDR2 SVGEGT. The CDR3 contains 18 residues. The chain's CDR3 is CASSSSSRRAGVAETQYF. The CDR3 DNA is TGTGCCAGCAGTTCCTCGAGTAGACGAGCGGGAGTCGCAGAGACCCAGTACTTC.

The CDR3 spells CASSPAGKYGYTF. The CDR3 DNA follows: TGTGCCAGCAGCCCCGCCGGGAAGTATGGCTACACCTTC. The chain recombines TRBV7-2 with TRBJ1-2; D is undetermined. CDR1 SGHTA and CDR2 FQGNSA come from the germline V gene. Trimming removed 5 bases from V and 5 bases from J, with 12 bases in between. CDR3 length: 13 residues. Complete variable domain (other parts from reference TRBV7-2 and TRBJ1-2): GAGVSQSPSNKVTEKGKDVELRCDPISGHTALYWYRQSLGQGLEFLIYFQGNSAPDKSGLPSDRFSAERTGGSVSTLTIQRTQQEDSAVYLCASSPAGKYGYTFGSGTRLTVV.

The chain has TRBV18 and TRBJ1-1; 9 bases align to TRBD1. Trimming removed 1 base from V and 1 base from J; junction bases left unmatched: 4. The length of the CDR3 is 16 residues. Germline CDR1 reads KGHSH; CDR2 reads LQKENI. DNA of the CDR3: TGTGCCAGCTCACCACTACAGGGGGCCGAGAACACTGAAGCTTTCTTT. This sequence encodes CASSPLQGAENTEAFF.

This chain links TRBV9 with TRBJ2-5; TRBD1 agrees at 7 bases. Germline lookup yields CDR1 SGDLS and CDR2 YYNGEE. The V gene end was trimmed by 0 bases and the J gene end by 1 base; junction bases not matched to a gene: 0. The CDR3 runs to 14 residues. CDR3 residues: CASSVGQGQETQYF. The CDR3, as DNA: TGTGCCAGCAGCGTAGGACAGGGCCAAGAGACCCAGTACTTC.

This chain links TRBV11-2 with TRBJ2-3; TRBD2 matches 8 bases. The CDR3 covers 15 residues. J was trimmed by 1 base and V by 5 bases; bases with no gene match: 5. CDR1 SGHAT and CDR2 FQNNGV come from the germline V gene. The DNA of the CDR3 is TGTGCCAGCAGCCCAAGACTAGCGCGCACAGATACGCAGTATTTT. The encoded protein is CASSPRLARTDTQYF.

The V and J genes are TRBV6-6 and TRBJ1-2; D might be TRBD1 (5 bases). CDR3 length equals 15 residues. V was shortened by 7 bases and J by 4 bases, with 19 bases between the two germline ends. Germline V gene sequence: CDR1 MNHNY, CDR2 SVGAGI (reference sequence). CDR3 in DNA: TGTGCCAGCAAGCCGGGACTTCGAGGCTTCTATGGCTACACCTTC. It encodes CASKPGLRGFYGYTF.